This T cell receptor beta chain stems from a study of control samples from healthy donors and cancer patients. Only in-frame clones appear in the TCRdb table, and some are missing; sequencing was by immunoSEQ multiplex PCR. The table shows 150,000 or so clones, with over 85% occurring only once. The CDR3 contains 13 residues. With V trimmed by 2 bases and J by 3 bases, 2 bases remained unmatched. CDR1 SGDLS and CDR2 YYNGEE come from the germline V gene. This chain connects TRBV9 to TRBJ2-7; 7 bases agree with TRBD1. This clonotype originated in a man between 45 and 60 years old in good health. The sample comprised blood. The CDR3 DNA is TGTGCCAGCAGCGTTACAGGGGACTACGAGCAGTACTTC. Translating it yields CASSVTGDYEQYF.